This TCR beta chain was captured by sequencing in a study of identical twins. TCRdb itself ran the 5' RACE reads through MiXCR, one entry per CDR3 protein. Found here are 470,000 or so distinct CDR3 sequences, 24% of them singletons; the top ten hold roughly 3%. V was pared by 5 bases and J by 3 bases, with 20 bases between. The CDR3 consists of 16 residues. Per the germline V gene, CDR1 is SGHAT and CDR2 is FQNNGV. Healthy Caucasians supplied all donations. Notes on the study in general: With monozygotic twins, out-of-frame TCR alpha sharing exceeded what models estimated.

Worth noting for this clonotype: Its specificity is unknown.

This sample was also put to use in a study of T cells expressing NK-cell markers. In that study: Sorted CD3+CD56+NKG2C+, CD3+CD56+NKG2C- and CD3+CD56-NKG2C+ T-cell subsets were beta-chain profiled. Within the sequenced cohort of eight donors, seven exhibited HCMV seropositivity and one was seronegative.

The source material was CD4+ T cells sorted from blood. The chain employs TRBV11-2 and TRBJ2-7; D is unresolved. This sequence originates from a woman under 30 in good health. The CDR3 spells CASSPGSRTSRYEQYF. DNA of the CDR3: TGTGCCAGCAGCCCAGGTTCCCGAACCTCCCGCTACGAGCAGTACTTC.